The next 27 T cell receptor beta chains were all read from a single sample in a study of cytomegalovirus exposure and HLA in healthy donors. The PCR employed 60 Vbeta primers together with 13 Jbeta primers. Libraries were prepared by immunoSEQ multiplex PCR; TCRdb keeps only in-frame clonotypes and omits some of them. The data contain approximately 170,000 clones, over 70% of them singletons. Sample: PBMCs. These receptors all stem from a female donor in good health and CMV-seronegative.

The V and J genes are TRBV9 and TRBJ1-1; 8 positions match TRBD1. The CDR3 sequence is 13 residues long. Trimming at V came to 3 bases and at J to 4 bases, leaving 2 bases not matched to a gene. The germline V gene has CDR1 SGDLS and CDR2 YYNGEE. CDR3 protein: CASSGGQGTEAFF. The CDR3 DNA reads TGTGCCAGCAGCGGCGGACAGGGCACTGAAGCTTTCTTT.

This clone showed up just a few times. This chain uses TRBV30 with TRBJ2-1; TRBD1 is a possible D gene (6 bases). V was clipped by 1 base and J by 6 bases, with 10 bases between them. This CDR3 is built from 13 residues. In germline, CDR1 is GTSNPN, CDR2 SVGIG (reference sequence). CDR3 nucleotide sequence: TGTGCCTGGAGTGCGAGAGGGGGCAATGAGCAGTTCTTC. It codes for CAWSARGGNEQFF.

This clone was observed once. The rearrangement joins TRBV9 to TRBJ2-5; 7 nucleotides line up with TRBD1. The germline gives CDR1 SGDLS, CDR2 YYNGEE. With V trimmed by 1 base and J by 5 bases, 11 bases remained unmatched. This CDR3 has 16 amino acids. CDR3 protein: CASSVLDNRGKETQYF. CDR3 coding DNA: TGTGCCAGCAGCGTATTGGACAACAGGGGTAAGGAGACCCAGTACTTC.

The V call is TRBV28, the J call TRBJ2-1; TRBD1 matches at 8 bases. Trimming at V came to 8 bases and at J to 4 bases, leaving 7 bases not matched to a gene. The CDR3 length is 14 residues. The germline V gene encodes CDR1 MDHEN and CDR2 SYDVKM. The CDR3 spells CASVQGEIYNEQFF. In DNA, the CDR3 is TGTGCCAGCGTACAGGGGGAGATATACAATGAGCAGTTCTTC.

This chain joins TRBV27 and TRBJ2-7; D is perhaps TRBD1 (6 bases). V was shortened by 2 bases and J by 3 bases, with 23 bases between the two germline ends. This CDR3 is built from 18 residues. Germline CDR1 and CDR2: MNHEY and SMNVEV (reference sequence). CDR3 coding DNA: TGTGCCAGCAGTTTACGTTCTACAGGGTTCTCCGTACGCTACGAGCAGTACTTC. It yields the protein CASSLRSTGFSVRYEQYF.

The V and J genes are TRBV19 and TRBJ1-1; 7 bases map to TRBD1. V dropped 3 bases and J dropped 3; count of bases not matched to a gene: 22. Germline V gene data show CDR1 as LNHDA and CDR2 as SQIVND (reference sequence). This CDR3 is 20 amino acids long. CDR3 sequence reads: CASSISQLPGQWVAHTEAFF. The CDR3 DNA is TGTGCCAGTAGTATTAGTCAGTTACCGGGACAGTGGGTCGCGCACACTGAAGCTTTCTTT.

The gene calls are TRBV5-1 and TRBJ2-7; 10 bases fit TRBD1. Looked up from germline, CDR1 is SGHRS and CDR2 is YFSETQ. The CDR3 spans 16 residues. The ends lost 3 bases at V and 3 bases at J; junction bases unmatched: 9. The DNA of the CDR3 is TGCGCCAGCAGCTCACCCGCGGACAGGGGGATCTACGAGCAGTACTTC. Amino acid sequence: CASSSPADRGIYEQYF. The full variable domain, in which reference TRBV5-1 and TRBJ2-7 provide the parts outside the CDR3, is KAGVTQTPRYLIKTRGQQVTLSCSPISGHRSVSWYQQTPGQGLQFLFEYFSETQRNKGNFPGRFSGRQFSNSRSEMNVSTLELGDSALYLCASSSPADRGIYEQYFGPGTRLTVT.

Only a few counts were recorded for this clone. The chain's CDR3 is CATQRLAGETDTQYF. CDR3 DNA sequence: TGTGCCACTCAACGACTAGCGGGGGAGACAGATACGCAGTATTTT. This chain joins TRBV5-4 and TRBJ2-3; 12 nucleotides line up with TRBD2. Germline lookup yields CDR1 SGHNT and CDR2 YYREEE (reference sequence). V was clipped by 9 bases and J by 3 bases; unmatched bases: 8. The CDR3 sequence is 15 residues long. Based on the CDR3 plus reference TRBV5-4 and TRBJ2-3, the full variable domain is ETGVTQSPTHLIKTRGQQVTLRCSSQSGHNTVSWYQQALGQGPQFIFQYYREEENGRGNFPPRFSGLQFPNYSSELNVNALELDDSALYLCATQRLAGETDTQYFGPGTRLTVL.

The rearrangement uses TRBV14 and TRBJ2-1; D call uncertain. CDR1 is SGHDN and CDR2 is FVKESK in the germline V gene. Trimming took 6 bases from V and 0 from J, leaving 9 bases between them. This CDR3 is built from 14 residues. The CDR3 loop is CASSWRNSYNEQFF. The CDR3, as DNA: TGTGCCAGCAGTTGGCGGAACTCCTACAATGAGCAGTTCTTC.

The V call is TRBV19, the J call TRBJ1-1; unclear D gene. The CDR3 runs 12 residues. Germline loops: CDR1 LNHDA, CDR2 SQIVND (reference sequence). V lost 0 bases, J lost 7 bases, and 6 bases lay in between. CDR3: CASSIDRSEAFF. DNA of the CDR3: TGTGCCAGTAGTATAGATAGGAGTGAAGCTTTCTTT.

The chain combines TRBV5-6 with TRBJ2-7; TRBD2 might be the D (5 bases). There are 14 residues in the CDR3. The ends were cut back, 4 bases at V and 10 bases at J, with 21 bases in the middle. CDR1 and CDR2 from the germline V gene are SGHDT and YYEEEE. The CDR3 reads CASSPPSRASIQYF. CDR3 DNA sequence: TGTGCCAGCAGCCCCCCTAGCCGGGCCTCTATTCAGTACTTC.

This chain uses TRBV5-1 with TRBJ1-2, with D possibly being TRBD1 (6 bases). This CDR3 is built from 15 residues. From germline, CDR1 is SGHRS and CDR2 YFSETQ. Trimming pared 0 bases from V and 1 base from J, leaving 10 bases between. The CDR3 region is CASSLGDNFNYGYTF. CDR3 DNA: TGCGCCAGCAGCTTGGGGGACAACTTTAACTATGGCTACACCTTC.

V is TRBV19 and J is TRBJ1-6; 9 bases align to TRBD1. Germline CDR1 is LNHDA and CDR2 is SQIVND (reference sequence). With 4 bases clipped from V and 7 bases from J, the junction kept 8 bases outside the gene matches. The CDR3 contains 16 residues. The CDR3 nucleotides read TGTGCCAGTAGTACCCTGGGACAGGGAGGGAATTCACCCCTCCACTTT. Translation: CASSTLGQGGNSPLHF.

The chain uses TRBV4-1 and TRBJ2-2; 7 nucleotides line up with TRBD2. The CDR3 sequence is 15 residues long. Germline V gene data show CDR1 as MGHRA and CDR2 as YSYEKL. V lost 5 bases to trimming and J lost 4 bases; unmatched junction nucleotides: 7. CDR3 sequence: CASSLTGTITGELFF. The CDR3 DNA sequence: TGCGCCAGCAGCTTAACCGGGACTATCACCGGGGAGCTGTTTTTT.

J is TRBJ2-7 and V is TRBV5-4; 9 bases fit TRBD1. Per germline, CDR1 SGHNT and CDR2 YYREEE (reference sequence). The CDR3 spans 16 residues. Trimming removed 0 bases from V and 0 bases from J; junction bases left unmatched: 4. CDR3 loop: CASSLEGTGISYEQYF. DNA of the CDR3: TGTGCCAGCAGCTTGGAGGGGACAGGGATCTCCTACGAGCAGTACTTC.

The chain employs TRBV7-9 and TRBJ1-1; tentative D call: TRBD1 (6 bases). CDR1 and CDR2 from the germline V gene are SEHNR and FQNEAQ (reference sequence). V lost 5 bases, J lost 1 base, and 11 bases lay in between. The CDR3 is made up of 14 amino acids. The CDR3 sequence: CASSARGGNTEAFF. The CDR3 DNA follows: TGTGCCAGCAGCGCTAGGGGGGGGAACACTGAAGCTTTCTTT.

This clone was seen just once. The J gene is TRBJ2-6, the V gene TRBV10-3; 8 bases fit TRBD1. The junction had 10 bases not matched to a gene; V was cut back by 6 bases and J by 0 bases. The CDR3 runs 18 residues. In germline, CDR1 is ENHRY, CDR2 SYGVKD. Here the CDR3 reads CAIRNVQDRVSGANVLTF. The CDR3, as DNA: TGTGCCATCAGAAACGTGCAGGACAGGGTCTCTGGGGCCAACGTCCTGACTTTC.

The rearrangement uses TRBV28 and TRBJ2-3, with 13 bases fitting TRBD2. V was pared by 4 bases and J by 2 bases, with 12 bases of the junction left unmatched. The CDR3 consists of 19 residues. CDR1 is MDHEN and CDR2 is SYDVKM in the germline V gene. The CDR3 region is CASSSTSGGPNHFTDTQYF. The CDR3 nucleotides read TGTGCCAGCAGTTCGACTAGCGGGGGGCCAAACCACTTCACAGATACGCAGTATTTT.

The chain carries TRBV30 and TRBJ2-3; D remains unclear. The CDR3 has 14 residues. Germline assignment: CDR1 GTSNPN and CDR2 SVGIG (reference sequence). The germline V and J ends were trimmed by 0 bases and 1 base, with 8 bases remaining between them. As DNA, the CDR3 is TGTGCCTGGAGTGTAGGCGGCCGCACAGATACGCAGTATTTT. Protein sequence: CAWSVGGRTDTQYF.

J is TRBJ1-1 and V is TRBV29-1; 10 bases agree with TRBD1. Losses at the gene ends were 4 bases for V and 3 bases for J; bases not matched to a gene: 2. CDR1 and CDR2 from the germline V gene are SQVTM and ANQGSEA. The CDR3 has 13 residues. The CDR3 reads CSVAGTGDTEAFF. In DNA form, the CDR3 reads TGCAGCGTTGCTGGGACAGGGGACACTGAAGCTTTCTTT. Variable domain in full (rest from reference TRBV29-1 and TRBJ1-1): SAVISQKPSRDICQRGTSLTIQCQVDSQVTMMFWYRQQPGQSLTLIATANQGSEATYESGFVIDKFPISRPNLTFSTLTVSNMSPEDSSIYLCSVAGTGDTEAFFGQGTRLTVV.

The chain uses TRBV7-9 and TRBJ1-2; 7 bases are shared with TRBD1. CDR1 is SEHNR and CDR2 is FQNEAQ in the germline V gene (reference sequence). The CDR3 covers 14 residues. Trimming at V came to 2 bases and at J to 6 bases, leaving 6 bases not matched to a gene. The CDR3 sequence: CASSLRQGSHGYTF. The CDR3 nucleotides read TGTGCCAGCAGCTTAAGACAGGGATCTCATGGCTACACCTTC.

This rearrangement joins TRBV11-3 to TRBJ2-1; 8 nucleotides agree with TRBD1. CDR3 length equals 13 residues. CDR1 and CDR2 (germline): SGHNT, YENEEA. V dropped 4 bases and J dropped 8; count of bases not matched to a gene: 4. CDR3 protein: CASSWDRQDEQFF. CDR3 DNA sequence: TGTGCCAGCAGCTGGGACAGGCAGGATGAGCAGTTCTTC.

The V call is TRBV13, the J call TRBJ1-5; 10 bases agree with TRBD1. V lost 5 bases to trimming and J lost 5 bases; unmatched junction nucleotides: 6. Germline-derived CDR1 and CDR2 are PRHDT and FYEKMQ (reference sequence). The length of the CDR3 is 15 residues. CDR3 sequence reads: CASSEGQGLYQPQHF. DNA of the CDR3: TGTGCCAGCAGCGAGGGACAGGGGCTTTATCAGCCCCAGCATTTT.

The rearrangement uses TRBV6-6 and TRBJ1-2; no clear D. V was clipped by 2 bases and J by 4 bases, with 14 bases between them. Germline V CDR1 and CDR2: MNHNY, SVGAGI (reference sequence). This CDR3 contains 15 residues. CDR3 loop: CASSYKMEEPYGYTF. The CDR3 nucleotides read TGTGCCAGCAGTTACAAAATGGAGGAGCCCTATGGCTACACCTTC.

V gene TRBV4-2 combines with J gene TRBJ2-7, with 8 bases fitting TRBD1. The trim removed 4 bases at V and 4 bases at J, leaving 6 bases unmatched. This CDR3 contains 14 residues. Germline assignment: CDR1 LGHNA and CDR2 YNFKEQ. CDR3: CASSLAGQGYEQYF. The CDR3 DNA reads TGTGCCAGCAGCCTAGCCGGACAGGGTTACGAGCAGTACTTC.

This sequence joins TRBV7-6 and TRBJ2-1, with D possibly TRBD2 on 5 matching bases. CDR1 and CDR2 (germline): SGHVS, FNYEAQ. The CDR3 totals 13 residues. V shed 2 bases and J shed 6 bases, with 8 bases lying between them. The CDR3 DNA sequence: TGTGCCAGCAGCTTAACTGCGGGCAATGAGCAGTTCTTC. This sequence encodes CASSLTAGNEQFF. The full variable domain, with the rest looked up from reference TRBV7-6 and TRBJ2-1, is GAGVSQSPRYKVTKRGQDVALRCDPISGHVSLYWYRQALGQGPEFLTYFNYEAQQDKSGLPNDRFSAERPEGSISTLTIQRTEQRDSAMYRCASSLTAGNEQFFGPGTRLTVL.

The gene calls are TRBV9 and TRBJ2-7, with 7 bases lining up with TRBD1. The V gene end was trimmed by 4 bases and the J gene end by 2 bases; junction bases not matched to a gene: 9. The CDR3 loop spans 15 amino acids. CDR1 SGDLS and CDR2 YYNGEE come from the germline V gene. The CDR3 reads CASSPTTGSTYEQYF. The CDR3, as DNA: TGTGCCAGCAGCCCAACGACAGGGTCGACCTACGAGCAGTACTTC.